The clone carrying this TCR beta chain was picked up many times. The sample originates from a study of read filtering for tumor transcriptome and immune sequencing. Molecular barcoded adaptors covering alpha/delta and beta/gamma chains were used on 400 ng RNA. TCRdb reprocessed the reads via MiXCR and lists one record per CDR3 protein. Of more than 100,000 distinct CDR3 sequences detected, less than 15% appear once; the ten largest clones hold just under 8.5%. V trimming: 8 bases; J trimming: 4 bases; junction bases outside the gene matches: 7. The CDR3 is 13 amino acids. The germline gives CDR1 DFQATT, CDR2 SNEGSKA (reference sequence).

Sequenced material: a population of CD138-negative cells sorted from bone marrow. The J gene is TRBJ2-1, the V gene TRBV20-1, with 8 bases lining up with TRBD1. This receptor was identified in a donor at least 40 years old with multiple myeloma. In DNA form, the CDR3 reads TGCAGTATCGGGACAGGTGTTTACAATGAGCAGTTCTTC. Translating it yields CSIGTGVYNEQFF.